The 16 T cell receptor beta chains below were found in one sample sequenced in a study of blood T cells in healthy people across ages. With a J-beta primer mix and a sample-barcoded 5' primer, a second PCR ran about 6 to 11 cycles. MiXCR was run by TCRdb on the 5' RACE reads, yielding one entry per CDR3 protein. Here the sample spans fewer than 800,000 distinct CDR3 sequences, approximately 49% being singletons. Sequencing used blood. Receptors originate from an older woman in good health.

This chain uses TRBV5-6 with TRBJ1-2; no definite D call. Germline V gene sequence: CDR1 SGHDT, CDR2 YYEEEE. The CDR3 contains 15 residues. Trimming shortened V by 4 bases and J by 6 bases, and 19 bases separated the two germline ends. CDR3 in DNA: TGTGCCAGCAGCCGCCCCGGCAAACTGGACGATGGCTACACCTTC. Amino acid sequence: CASSRPGKLDDGYTF.

CDR3: CSAKGGSGISYEQYF. The DNA for the CDR3 is TGCAGTGCTAAAGGGGGGTCCGGAATAAGCTACGAGCAGTACTTC. This rearrangement joins TRBV20-1 to TRBJ2-4; D is tentatively TRBD1 or TRBD2 (6 bases each). The DNA matches TRBJ2-7 better at its end, which makes the J call doubtful. The germline CDR1 and CDR2 sequences are DFQATT and SNEGSKA (reference sequence). CDR3 length: 15 amino acids.

This clonotype was observed a handful of times. The gene calls are TRBV29-1 and TRBJ2-7, with unresolved D. Germline CDR1 and CDR2: SQVTM and ANQGSEA. CDR3 length: 17 amino acids. Trimming cost V 3 bases and J 0 bases, with 21 bases left between them. The CDR3 DNA reads as TGCAGCGTTGATTTCGCGACCCGATCCTCCCCCTCCTACGAGCAGTACTTC. Its translation: CSVDFATRSSPSYEQYF.

This rearrangement joins TRBV20-1 to TRBJ2-7, with TRBD2 as a possible D gene (6 bases). Trimming pared 6 bases from V and 4 bases from J, leaving 16 bases between. The CDR3 consists of 13 residues. CDR1 and CDR2 (germline): DFQATT, SNEGSKA (reference sequence). This CDR3 reads CSAEPGLAYEQYF. The DNA for the CDR3 is TGCAGTGCGGAACCGGGACTCGCGTACGAGCAGTACTTC.

This clonotype appeared many times. The rearrangement joins TRBV6-5 to TRBJ1-2, with D perhaps TRBD1 (5 bases). Deletions cut 4 bases from V and 7 bases from J, with 22 bases between. The CDR3 loop spans 16 amino acids. In germline, CDR1 is MNHEY, CDR2 SVGAGI. CDR3 loop: CASSWINRGLQGGYTF. The CDR3 DNA reads as TGTGCCAGCAGTTGGATAAACCGGGGCCTTCAGGGTGGCTACACCTTC.

The sample holds many counts of this clonotype. The chain links TRBV4-3 to TRBJ2-5, with a possible D match to TRBD2 (6 bases). This CDR3 has 14 residues. Trimming removed 0 bases from V and 4 bases from J, with 9 bases in between. CDR1 and CDR2 from the germline V gene are LGHNA and YSLEER. For the CDR3, the DNA is TGCGCCAGCAGCCAAGATGCGGGGACAGAGACCCAGTACTTC. This sequence encodes CASSQDAGTETQYF.

This clonotype was seen a few times. This sequence joins TRBV3-1 and TRBJ1-2, with 8 positions matching TRBD1. The germline V gene has CDR1 LGHDT and CDR2 YNNKEL (reference sequence). V gave up 4 bases and J gave up 7 bases; unmatched junction bases: 8. This CDR3 is built from 14 residues. In DNA, the CDR3 is TGTGCCAGCAGCCCGGGCAGGGGGCAGGGTGGCTACACCTTC. It codes for CASSPGRGQGGYTF.

J is TRBJ2-7 and V is TRBV7-2; D unresolved. Looked up from germline, CDR1 is SGHTA and CDR2 is FQGNSA. Deletions cut 5 bases from V and 0 bases from J, with 8 bases between. The CDR3 has 13 amino acids. The CDR3 here is CASSLIGSYEQYF. CDR3 DNA sequence: TGTGCCAGCAGCCTAATTGGCTCCTACGAGCAGTACTTC.

V gene TRBV4-2 combines with J gene TRBJ2-3; D may be TRBD2 (5 bases). The V gene's germline CDR1 is LGHNA and CDR2 YNFKEQ. The ends were cut back, 4 bases at V and 6 bases at J, with 23 bases in the middle. The CDR3 spans 17 residues. The CDR3 coding sequence is TGTGCCAGCAGCCCCGAGATCGGAGGACCCTTCGGGGATACGCAGTATTTT. Translating it yields CASSPEIGGPFGDTQYF.

The rearrangement joins TRBV21-1 to TRBJ2-2; whether TRBD1, the table's D call, matches the DNA was not checked. TRBV21-1 is termed a pseudogene. CDR3 size: 17 residues. This CDR3 reads CASSNRSGTGNTGELFF. CDR3 sequence (DNA): TGTGCCAGCAGCAACCGATCAGGGACGGGGAACACCGGGGAGCTGTTTTTT.

V gene TRBV12-3 or TRBV12-4 combines with J gene TRBJ2-7; TRBD1 aligns across 8 bases. Trimming at V came to 6 bases and at J to 3 bases, leaving 10 bases not matched to a gene. There are 15 residues in the CDR3. CDR3 region: CASSPGGTPLYEQYF. In DNA form, the CDR3 reads TGTGCCAGCAGCCCAGGGGGCACCCCACTCTACGAGCAGTACTTC.

This clonotype has just a few counts. The chain recombines TRBV27 with TRBJ1-2; D remains unclear. CDR3 length equals 16 residues. With 6 bases removed from V and 0 bases from J, the gap between germline ends came to 17 bases. Germline loops: CDR1 MNHEY, CDR2 SMNVEV (reference sequence). The CDR3: CASSRSGILSNYGYTF. The CDR3 DNA sequence: TGTGCCAGCAGCCGTTCAGGAATACTCTCTAACTATGGCTACACCTTC.

This chain uses TRBV10-3 with TRBJ1-6, with 9 bases lining up with TRBD1. After removal of 6 bases from V and 8 bases from J, the junction contained 2 bases not matched to a gene. The CDR3 has 13 residues. The germline gives CDR1 ENHRY, CDR2 SYGVKD. The CDR3 nucleotides are TGTGCCATCAGCGGACAGGGGCATTCACCCCTCCACTTT. Residues: CAISGQGHSPLHF.

This clonotype was counted a few times. The chain recombines TRBV9 with TRBJ2-3; 8 bases agree with TRBD2. Looked up from germline, CDR1 is SGDLS and CDR2 is YYNGEE. Trimming cost V 5 bases and J 3 bases; bases outside gene matches: 8. The CDR3 is 15 amino acids. The CDR3 DNA sequence: TGTGCCAGCAGGGGAGCGGGAGATTCAACAGATACGCAGTATTTT. Its protein product is CASRGAGDSTDTQYF.

The chain has TRBV6-6 and TRBJ2-2; D gene uncertain. The germline V and J ends were trimmed by 4 bases and 4 bases, with 10 bases remaining between them. CDR3 length equals 14 residues. Germline lookup yields CDR1 MNHNY and CDR2 SVGAGI (reference sequence). The CDR3 protein is CASSSQTATGELFF. The CDR3 nucleotides are TGTGCCAGCAGTTCGCAAACAGCCACCGGGGAGCTGTTTTTT.

The chain links TRBV20-1 to TRBJ2-3, with 9 bases matching TRBD1. The V segment lost 3 bases and the J segment 7 bases; nucleotides outside the gene matches: 5. The germline V gene has CDR1 DFQATT and CDR2 SNEGSKA (reference sequence). The CDR3 spans 13 residues. The chain's CDR3 is CSASTGGANTQYF. The CDR3 coding sequence is TGCAGTGCTAGCACAGGGGGCGCGAATACGCAGTATTTT.